These 20 T cell receptor beta chains share one sample of origin, sequenced in a study of CD8+ T cells in alopecia areata (dated by TCRdb to the late 2010s). The library was prepared using the immunoSEQ multiplex PCR assay. RNA was extracted from all samples and reverse transcribed into cDNA as template for TCR sequencing. This immuneACCESS table, as held by TCRdb, lists in-frame sequences with V and J called but not all clones. Of the missing ones, under half trace to an unresolved V gene in checked studies; the others have no known cause. For this sample the table gives over 95,000 clones, of which roughly 56% were detected only once. Of the sample, about 3.4% is held by the ten largest clones. The time point label here, explained by the study, means: around 26 weeks on oral tofacitinib. The treatment or condition label here, explained by the study, means: oral pan-JAK inhibitor, 5-10 mg twice daily.

The material sequenced was CD4+ T cells sorted from blood, taken at week 24, from a patient treated with tofacitinib. These receptors all stem from a human donor with alopecia areata.

The rearrangement links TRBV11-1 to TRBJ2-5; perhaps TRBD2 as D (5 bases). The CDR3 runs 13 residues. Germline assignment: CDR1 SGHAT and CDR2 FQDESV (reference sequence). The ends were cut back, 5 bases at V and 1 base at J, with 8 bases in the middle. The CDR3 region has the DNA TGTGCCAGCAGCGTCGGAGGCCAAGAGACCCAGTACTTC. It translates to CASSVGGQETQYF.

The V call is TRBV9, the J call TRBJ2-5, with 7 nucleotides matching TRBD1. V lost 0 bases and J lost 0; bases outside the gene matches: 2. The CDR3 is 15 amino acids. In germline, CDR1 is SGDLS, CDR2 YYNGEE. CDR3 sequence (DNA): TGTGCCAGCAGCGTAGGGGGACAGTACCAAGAGACCCAGTACTTC. This translates into CASSVGGQYQETQYF.

This chain links TRBV7-9 with TRBJ2-6, with TRBD1 as a possible D gene (6 bases). Trimming removed 5 bases from V and 2 bases from J, with 7 bases in between. The CDR3 sequence is 14 residues long. The V gene's germline CDR1 is SEHNR and CDR2 FQNEAQ (reference sequence). The CDR3 nucleotides read TGTGCCAGCAGCCAGGGGACTGGGGCCAACGTCCTGACTTTC. Translating gives CASSQGTGANVLTF.

V is TRBV29-1 and J is TRBJ1-2; TRBD1 matches 7 bases. This CDR3 has 13 residues. The trim removed 6 bases at V and 5 bases at J, leaving 9 bases unmatched. CDR1 SQVTM and CDR2 ANQGSEA come from the germline V gene. CDR3 sequence: CSVAMTGSYGYTF. The CDR3 nucleotides are TGCAGCGTGGCCATGACAGGGTCGTATGGCTACACCTTC.

This clone was seen just once. CDR3 in amino acids: CSVGKIGRGSYNEQFF. The CDR3 nucleotides are TGCAGCGTTGGTAAGATCGGGAGGGGAAGCTACAATGAGCAGTTCTTC. V gene TRBV29-1 combines with J gene TRBJ2-1; 8 bases map to TRBD2. Germline loops: CDR1 SQVTM, CDR2 ANQGSEA. This CDR3 has 16 amino acids. After removal of 4 bases from V and 3 bases from J, the junction contained 11 bases not matched to a gene.

The rearrangement uses TRBV10-3 and TRBJ2-2, with TRBD2 matching over 7 bases. Looked up from germline, CDR1 is ENHRY and CDR2 is SYGVKD. Trimming cost V 0 bases and J 2 bases; bases outside gene matches: 6. The CDR3 is 17 residues long. The DNA for the CDR3 is TGTGCCATCAGTGAGTCGATAGCGGGCCCAAACACCGGGGAGCTGTTTTTT. Amino acid sequence: CAISESIAGPNTGELFF.

For the CDR3, the DNA is TGCAGCGTACAGGGGGTATTATCGACTGAAGCTTTCTTT. Protein sequence: CSVQGVLSTEAFF. The chain has TRBV29-1 and TRBJ1-1; 8 bases align to TRBD1. CDR3 length: 13 residues. Germline values: CDR1 SQVTM, CDR2 ANQGSEA. Trimming at V came to 6 bases and at J to 5 bases, leaving 8 bases not matched to a gene.

This chain links TRBV9 with TRBJ2-2; perhaps TRBD2 as D (6 bases). Germline values: CDR1 SGDLS, CDR2 YYNGEE. V lost 0 bases to trimming and J lost 6 bases, with 12 bases between them. The CDR3 extends over 15 amino acids. CDR3 nucleotides: TGTGCCAGCAGCGTAGACCCTAGCGCAGCCGGGGAGCTGTTTTTT. This translates into CASSVDPSAAGELFF.

The genes are TRBV5-1 and TRBJ2-3; D not resolved. The CDR3 is 14 residues long. Trimming stripped 5 bases from V and 2 bases from J, with 12 bases between. Germline V CDR1 and CDR2: SGHRS, YFSETQ. CDR3 in amino acids: CASSRGDNTDTQYF. The CDR3 DNA follows: TGCGCCAGCAGTCGCGGCGATAACACAGATACGCAGTATTTT.

The rearrangement uses TRBV4-3 and TRBJ2-2; D not certain. The CDR3 is made up of 12 amino acids. Germline V gene data show CDR1 as LGHNA and CDR2 as YSLEER. Trimming removed 4 bases at V and 6 bases at J, with 6 bases between. Here the CDR3 DNA reads TGCGCCAGCAGCCTCTCGCCCGGGGAGCTGTTTTTT. Amino acids: CASSLSPGELFF.

The chain links TRBV11-2 to TRBJ2-5, with D unclear. The CDR3 is 11 residues long. Trimming left V 5 bases short and J 5 bases short, with 6 bases between. The germline V gene encodes CDR1 SGHAT and CDR2 FQNNGV. The CDR3 DNA reads TGTGCCAGCAGCCCCGAGGAGACCCAGTACTTC. This translates into CASSPEETQYF.

V and J are TRBV7-9 and TRBJ2-5; D not resolved. CDR3 length equals 15 residues. The V and J ends lost 0 bases and 3 bases respectively, with 11 bases between them. Germline loops: CDR1 SEHNR, CDR2 FQNEAQ (reference sequence). This CDR3 reads CASSLAQIRKETQYF. CDR3 nucleotide sequence: TGTGCCAGCAGCTTAGCCCAGATCCGAAAAGAGACCCAGTACTTC.

The chain couples TRBV6-5 to TRBJ2-3, with D uncertain. Trimming removed 7 bases from V and 0 bases from J, with 2 bases in between. Per germline, CDR1 MNHEY and CDR2 SVGAGI. The CDR3 consists of 11 residues. CDR3 sequence reads: CASKSTDTQYF. The CDR3, as DNA: TGTGCCAGCAAGAGCACAGATACGCAGTATTTT.

The rearrangement links TRBV5-4 to TRBJ1-1; D is uncertain. The CDR3 runs to 15 residues. Trimming stripped 0 bases from V and 4 bases from J, with 13 bases between. CDR1 and CDR2 (germline): SGHNT, YYREEE (reference sequence). In DNA, the CDR3 is TGTGCCAGCAGCTTGGATTACGCGCTTGGCACTGAAGCTTTCTTT. Its translation is CASSLDYALGTEAFF.

This clone occurred once. CDR3 nucleotides: TGTGCCAGCAGCTTTGTCTCGGAACCCTACGAGCAGTACTTC. The encoded protein is CASSFVSEPYEQYF. V gene TRBV7-9 combines with J gene TRBJ2-7, with D hard to call. Trimming cost V 3 bases and J 2 bases, with 11 bases left between them. CDR1 SEHNR and CDR2 FQNEAQ come from the germline V gene (reference sequence). The CDR3 has 14 residues.

This chain connects TRBV30 to TRBJ2-1; D not certain. V lost 0 bases and J lost 9, with 15 bases in between. There are 14 residues in the CDR3. Germline assignment: CDR1 GTSNPN and CDR2 SVGIG (reference sequence). CDR3 protein: CAWSVQDAVGEQFF. CDR3 sequence (DNA): TGTGCCTGGAGTGTGCAGGACGCAGTGGGTGAGCAGTTCTTC.

The V and J genes are TRBV19 and TRBJ2-5; perhaps TRBD1 as D (5 bases). The CDR3 extends over 14 amino acids. V was trimmed by 6 bases and J by 5 bases, leaving 16 bases between them. Germline assignment: CDR1 LNHDA and CDR2 SQIVND (reference sequence). The CDR3 reads CASSAWTKGETQYF. The CDR3 bases are TGTGCCAGTAGCGCTTGGACAAAGGGGGAGACCCAGTACTTC. The variable domain in full, with the rest retrieved from reference TRBV19 and TRBJ2-5, is DGGITQSPKYLFRKEGQNVTLSCEQNLNHDAMYWYRQDPGQGLRLIYYSQIVNDFQKGDIAEGYSVSREKKESFPLTVTSAQKNPTAFYLCASSAWTKGETQYFGPGTRLLVL.

A single count supports this clone. The genes are TRBV11-2 and TRBJ2-1; TRBD1 is a possible D gene (5 bases). V was shortened by 2 bases and J by 0 bases, with 11 bases between the two germline ends. Germline V gives CDR1 SGHAT, CDR2 FQNNGV. This CDR3 has 16 amino acids. CDR3 nucleotides: TGTGCCAGCAGCTTAAGGGGCGATAGCTCCTACAATGAGCAGTTCTTC. As protein: CASSLRGDSSYNEQFF.

This clone was seen a few times. V and J are TRBV19 and TRBJ2-7; D is undetermined. V was shortened by 1 base and J by 0 bases, with 7 bases between the two germline ends. Looked up from germline, CDR1 is LNHDA and CDR2 is SQIVND (reference sequence). This CDR3 comprises 14 residues. As DNA, the CDR3 is TGTGCCAGTAGTATAGGACCGAGCTCCTACGAGCAGTACTTC. Translation gives CASSIGPSSYEQYF.

The chain joins TRBV7-2 to TRBJ2-2; the D gene could be TRBD1 or TRBD2 (6 bases each). This CDR3 contains 16 residues. Per germline, CDR1 SGHTA and CDR2 FQGNSA. V lost 5 bases to trimming and J lost 6 bases, with 19 bases between them. CDR3 protein: CASSPQEGELSGELFF. CDR3 DNA: TGTGCCAGCAGCCCGCAGGAGGGGGAATTATCCGGGGAGCTGTTTTTT. The full variable domain, with the rest looked up from reference TRBV7-2 and TRBJ2-2, is GAGVSQSPSNKVTEKGKDVELRCDPISGHTALYWYRQSLGQGLEFLIYFQGNSAPDKSGLPSDRFSAERTGGSVSTLTIQRTQQEDSAVYLCASSPQEGELSGELFFGEGSRLTVL.